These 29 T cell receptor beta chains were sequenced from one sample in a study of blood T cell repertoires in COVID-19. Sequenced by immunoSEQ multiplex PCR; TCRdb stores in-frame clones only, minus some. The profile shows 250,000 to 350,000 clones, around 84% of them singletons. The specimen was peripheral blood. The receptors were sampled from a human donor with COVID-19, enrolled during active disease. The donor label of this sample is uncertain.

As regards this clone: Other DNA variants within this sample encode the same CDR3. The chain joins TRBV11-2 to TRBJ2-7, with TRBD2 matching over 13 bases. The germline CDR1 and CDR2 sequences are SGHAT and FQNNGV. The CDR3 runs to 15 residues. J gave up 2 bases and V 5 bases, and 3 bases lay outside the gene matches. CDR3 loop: CASSAGTSGTYEQYF. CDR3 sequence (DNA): TGTGCCAGCAGCGCAGGGACTAGCGGGACCTACGAGCAGTACTTC. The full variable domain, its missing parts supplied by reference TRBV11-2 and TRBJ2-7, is EAGVAQSPRYKIIEKRQSVAFWCNPISGHATLYWYQQILGQGPKLLIQFQNNGVVDDSQLPKDRFSAERLKGVDSTLKIQPAKLEDSAVYLCASSAGTSGTYEQYFGPGTRLTVT.

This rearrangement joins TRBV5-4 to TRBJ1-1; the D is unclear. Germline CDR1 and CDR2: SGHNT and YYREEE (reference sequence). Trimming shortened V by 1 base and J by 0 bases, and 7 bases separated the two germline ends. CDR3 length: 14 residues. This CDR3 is CASSLSLMNTEAFF. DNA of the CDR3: TGTGCCAGCAGCTTGAGCCTCATGAACACTGAAGCTTTCTTT.

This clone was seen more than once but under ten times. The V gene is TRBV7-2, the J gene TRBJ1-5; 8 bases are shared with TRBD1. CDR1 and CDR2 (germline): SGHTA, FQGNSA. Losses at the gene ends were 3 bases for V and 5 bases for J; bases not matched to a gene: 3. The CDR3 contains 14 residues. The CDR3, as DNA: TGTGCCAGCAGCTTTACGACAGGGGATCAGCCCCAGCATTTT. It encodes CASSFTTGDQPQHF.

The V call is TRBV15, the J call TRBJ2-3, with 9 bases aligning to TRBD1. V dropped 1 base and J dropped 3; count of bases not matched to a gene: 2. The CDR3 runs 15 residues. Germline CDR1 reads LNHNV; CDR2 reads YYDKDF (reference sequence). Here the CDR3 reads CATSRAGQGTDTQYF. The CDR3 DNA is TGTGCCACCAGCAGAGCGGGACAGGGTACAGATACGCAGTATTTT.

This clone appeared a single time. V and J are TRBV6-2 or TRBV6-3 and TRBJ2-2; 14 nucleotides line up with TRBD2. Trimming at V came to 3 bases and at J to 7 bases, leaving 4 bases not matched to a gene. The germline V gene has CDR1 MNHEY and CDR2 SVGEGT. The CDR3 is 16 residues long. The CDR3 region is CASSYSGLAGGGELFF. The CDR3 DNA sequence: TGTGCCAGCAGTTATTCTGGACTAGCGGGAGGCGGGGAGCTGTTTTTT.

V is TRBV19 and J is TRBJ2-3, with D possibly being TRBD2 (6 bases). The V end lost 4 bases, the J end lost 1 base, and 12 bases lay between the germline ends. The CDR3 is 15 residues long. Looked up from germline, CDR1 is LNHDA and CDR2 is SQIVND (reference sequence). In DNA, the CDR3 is TGTGCCAGTAGTAGACTAGGGGAGGGCACAGATACGCAGTATTTT. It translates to CASSRLGEGTDTQYF.

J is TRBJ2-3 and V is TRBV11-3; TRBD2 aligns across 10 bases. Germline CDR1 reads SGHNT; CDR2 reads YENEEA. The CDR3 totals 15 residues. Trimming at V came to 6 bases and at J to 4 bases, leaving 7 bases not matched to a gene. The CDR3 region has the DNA TGTGCCAGCAGTCTTAGGACTAGCGGTTCAGATACGCAGTATTTT. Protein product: CASSLRTSGSDTQYF.

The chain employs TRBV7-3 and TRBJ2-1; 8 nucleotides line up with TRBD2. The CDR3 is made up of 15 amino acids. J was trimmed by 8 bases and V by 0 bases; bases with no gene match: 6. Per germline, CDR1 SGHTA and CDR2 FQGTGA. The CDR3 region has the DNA TGTGCCAGCAGCTTAACACGGGAGGGCCGGGATGAGCAGTTCTTC. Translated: CASSLTREGRDEQFF.

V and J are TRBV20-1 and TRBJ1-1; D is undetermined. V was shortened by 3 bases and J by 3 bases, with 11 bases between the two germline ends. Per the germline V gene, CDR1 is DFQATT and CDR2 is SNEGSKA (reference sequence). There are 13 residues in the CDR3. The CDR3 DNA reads TGCAGTGCTAGTCAAGGAGCGGACACTGAAGCTTTCTTT. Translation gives CSASQGADTEAFF.

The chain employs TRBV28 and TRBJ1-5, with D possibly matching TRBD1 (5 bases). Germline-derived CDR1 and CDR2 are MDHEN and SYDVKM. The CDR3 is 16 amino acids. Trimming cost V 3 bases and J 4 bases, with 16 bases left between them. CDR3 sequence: CASSFFGRGINQPQHF. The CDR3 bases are TGTGCCAGCAGTTTTTTCGGGCGGGGCATAAATCAGCCCCAGCATTTT.

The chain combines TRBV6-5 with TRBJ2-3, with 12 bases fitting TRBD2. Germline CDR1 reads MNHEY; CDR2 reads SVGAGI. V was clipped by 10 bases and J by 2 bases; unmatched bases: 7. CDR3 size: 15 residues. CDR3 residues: CATSRTSGITDTQYF. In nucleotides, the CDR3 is TGTGCCACTTCCCGGACTAGCGGGATCACAGATACGCAGTATTTT.

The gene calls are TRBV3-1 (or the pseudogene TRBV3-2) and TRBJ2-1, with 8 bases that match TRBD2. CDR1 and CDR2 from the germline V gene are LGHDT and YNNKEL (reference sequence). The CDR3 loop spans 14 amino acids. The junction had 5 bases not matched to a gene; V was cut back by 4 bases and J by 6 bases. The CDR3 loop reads CASSPRGGTNEQFF. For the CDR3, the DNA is TGTGCCAGCAGCCCCCGGGGGGGGACCAATGAGCAGTTCTTC.

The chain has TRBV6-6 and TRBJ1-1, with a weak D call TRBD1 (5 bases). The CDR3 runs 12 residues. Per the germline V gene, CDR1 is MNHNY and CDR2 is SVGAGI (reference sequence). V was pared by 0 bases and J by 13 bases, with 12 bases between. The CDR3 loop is CASSYSQGGFFF. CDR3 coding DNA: TGTGCCAGCAGTTACTCCCAGGGAGGTTTTTTCTTT.

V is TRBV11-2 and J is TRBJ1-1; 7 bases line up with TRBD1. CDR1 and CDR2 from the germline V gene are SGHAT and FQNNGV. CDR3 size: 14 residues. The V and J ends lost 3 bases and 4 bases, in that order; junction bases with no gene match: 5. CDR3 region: CASSFRGETTEAFF. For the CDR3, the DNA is TGTGCCAGCAGCTTCAGGGGGGAGACCACTGAAGCTTTCTTT.

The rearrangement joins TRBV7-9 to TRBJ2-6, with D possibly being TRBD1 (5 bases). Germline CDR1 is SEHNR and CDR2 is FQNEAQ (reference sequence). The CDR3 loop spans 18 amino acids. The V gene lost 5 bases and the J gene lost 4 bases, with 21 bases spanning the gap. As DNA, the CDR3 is TGTGCCAGCAGCCCAGGACACGCCATAGGTCGAGGGGCCAACGTCCTGACTTTC. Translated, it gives CASSPGHAIGRGANVLTF.

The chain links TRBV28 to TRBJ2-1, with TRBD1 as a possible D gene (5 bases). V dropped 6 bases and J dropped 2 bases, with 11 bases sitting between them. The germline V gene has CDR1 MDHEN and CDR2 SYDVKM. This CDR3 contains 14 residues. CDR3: CASSRVATYNEQFF. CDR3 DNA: TGTGCCAGCAGCAGGGTAGCCACCTACAATGAGCAGTTCTTC.

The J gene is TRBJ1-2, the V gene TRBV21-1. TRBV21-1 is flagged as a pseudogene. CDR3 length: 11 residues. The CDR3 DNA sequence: TGTGCCAGCAGCAATGAGGTCGGCTACACCTTC. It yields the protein CASSNEVGYTF.

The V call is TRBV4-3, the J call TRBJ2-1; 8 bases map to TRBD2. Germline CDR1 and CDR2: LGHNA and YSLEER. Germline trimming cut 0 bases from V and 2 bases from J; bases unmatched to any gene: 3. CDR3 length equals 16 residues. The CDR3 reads CASSQDRLAPYNEQFF. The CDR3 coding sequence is TGCGCCAGCAGCCAAGATCGACTAGCGCCCTACAATGAGCAGTTCTTC.

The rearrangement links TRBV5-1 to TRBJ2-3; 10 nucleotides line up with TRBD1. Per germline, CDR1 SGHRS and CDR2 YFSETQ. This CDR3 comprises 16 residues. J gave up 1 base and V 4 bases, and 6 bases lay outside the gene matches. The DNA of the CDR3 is TGCGCCAGCAGCCCAGGGGACAGGGGTGGCACAGATACGCAGTATTTT. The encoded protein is CASSPGDRGGTDTQYF.

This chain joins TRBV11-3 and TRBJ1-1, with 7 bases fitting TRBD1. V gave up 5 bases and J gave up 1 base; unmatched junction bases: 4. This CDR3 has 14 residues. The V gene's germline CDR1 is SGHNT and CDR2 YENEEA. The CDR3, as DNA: TGTGCCAGCAGCCTGGGACAGAGGAACACTGAAGCTTTCTTT. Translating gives CASSLGQRNTEAFF.

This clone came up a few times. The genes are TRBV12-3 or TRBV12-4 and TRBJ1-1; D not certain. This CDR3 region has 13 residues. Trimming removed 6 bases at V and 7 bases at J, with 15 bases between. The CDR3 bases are TGTGCCAGCAGGATAAGAGCCCGGGGTGAAGCTTTCTTT. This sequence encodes CASRIRARGEAFF.

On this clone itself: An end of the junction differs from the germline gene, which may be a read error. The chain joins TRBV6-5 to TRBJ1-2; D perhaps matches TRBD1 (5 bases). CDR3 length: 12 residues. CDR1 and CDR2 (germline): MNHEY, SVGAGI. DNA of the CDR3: TGCGGAGTTCGGGGACTTAACTATGGCTACACCTTC. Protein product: CGVRGLNYGYTF.

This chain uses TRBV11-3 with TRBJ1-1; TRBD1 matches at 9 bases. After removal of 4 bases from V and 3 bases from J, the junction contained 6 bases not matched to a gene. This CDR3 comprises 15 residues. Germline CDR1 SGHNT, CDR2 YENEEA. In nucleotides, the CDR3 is TGTGCCAGCAGCTCATCGACAGGGGGTCACACTGAAGCTTTCTTT. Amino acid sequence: CASSSSTGGHTEAFF.

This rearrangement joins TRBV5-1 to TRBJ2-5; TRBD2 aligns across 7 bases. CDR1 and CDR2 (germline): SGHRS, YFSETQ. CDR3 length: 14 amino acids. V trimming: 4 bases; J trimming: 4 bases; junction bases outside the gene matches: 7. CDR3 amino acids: CASSLTSVGETQYF. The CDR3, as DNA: TGCGCCAGCAGCCTCACTAGCGTCGGAGAGACCCAGTACTTC.

Written as DNA, the CDR3 is TGTGCCAGCAGCCTATCGGCCGCGGGAGGGCCGGAGACCCAGTACTTC. As protein: CASSLSAAGGPETQYF. V usage is TRBV7-2 and J usage is TRBJ2-5; 9 positions match TRBD2. The junction had 12 bases not matched to a gene; V was cut back by 5 bases and J by 5 bases. CDR3 length equals 16 residues. Germline assignment: CDR1 SGHTA and CDR2 FQGNSA.

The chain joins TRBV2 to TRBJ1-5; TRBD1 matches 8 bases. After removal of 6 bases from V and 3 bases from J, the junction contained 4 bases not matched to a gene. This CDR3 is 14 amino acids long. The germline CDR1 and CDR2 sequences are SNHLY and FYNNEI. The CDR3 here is CASRGTGTNQPQHF. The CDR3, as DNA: TGTGCCAGCAGGGGGACAGGTACCAATCAGCCCCAGCATTTT.

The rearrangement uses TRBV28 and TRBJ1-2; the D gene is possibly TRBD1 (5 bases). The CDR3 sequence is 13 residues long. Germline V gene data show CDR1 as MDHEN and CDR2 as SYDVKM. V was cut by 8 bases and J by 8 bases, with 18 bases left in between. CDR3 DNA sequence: TGTGCCAGCGGCCCGACAGAAACTCCCGGCTACACCTTC. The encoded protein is CASGPTETPGYTF.

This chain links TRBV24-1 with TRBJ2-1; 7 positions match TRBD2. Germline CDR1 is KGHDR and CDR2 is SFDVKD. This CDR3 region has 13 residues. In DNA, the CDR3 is TGTGCGGCCGGGGGGAGCTCCTACAATGAGCAGTTCTTC. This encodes CAAGGSSYNEQFF.

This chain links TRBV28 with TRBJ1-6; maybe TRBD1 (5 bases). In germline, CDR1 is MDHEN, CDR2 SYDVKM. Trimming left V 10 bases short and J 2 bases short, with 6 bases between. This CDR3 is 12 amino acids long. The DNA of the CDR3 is TGTGCCACGGGGGCCTATAATTCACCCCTCCACTTT. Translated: CATGAYNSPLHF.